The clone carrying this T cell receptor (beta chain) has a handful of counts. This CDR3 spans 14 amino acids. Germline CDR1 reads ENHRY; CDR2 reads SYGVKD. V shed 2 bases and J shed 0 bases, with 6 bases lying between them. Amplification targeted TCR beta CDR3 regions from RNA transcripts. The primer set for the first-round RT-PCR of the TCR CDR3 was HTBI. TCRdb recomputed calls from the multiplex PCR reads with MiXCR, one row per CDR3 protein. The table records 700,000 or so distinct CDR3 sequences, roughly 17% of them present only once. The sample is drawn from a study of T cells in Graves' hyperthyroidism and ophthalmopathy. The overall study: It was at initial diagnosis, before any treatment, that peripheral blood was collected.

The V call is TRBV10-3, the J call TRBJ2-3; D remains ambiguous. The sequence derives from a man between 18 and 35 years old with Graves' hyperthyroidism. Sequenced input: blood. The CDR3 DNA follows: TGTGCCATCAGTGAGAAGGCCAGCACAGATACGCAGTATTTT. It codes for CAISEKASTDTQYF.